This passage covers 23 T cell receptor beta chains from one sample sequenced in a study of blood T cell repertoires in COVID-19. Sequencing used immunoSEQ multiplex PCR; TCRdb keeps in-frame clones, though not all of them. The data contain some 80,000 clones, roughly 88% of them singletons. Sequencing input: peripheral blood. The receptors stem from a human donor in a cohort sampled during active COVID-19.

The chain employs TRBV5-1 and TRBJ1-6, with a weak D call TRBD1 (5 bases). CDR1 is SGHRS and CDR2 is YFSETQ in the germline V gene. With 3 bases removed from V and 8 bases from J, the gap between germline ends came to 12 bases. This CDR3 has 14 residues. CDR3 DNA: TGCGCCAGCAGCTGGCGGGGGGGGGATTCACCCCTCCACTTT. Translating it yields CASSWRGGDSPLHF.

The J gene is TRBJ2-4, the V gene TRBV4-3, with a tentative D call TRBD1 (6 bases). The CDR3 loop spans 17 amino acids. The V end was cut by 3 bases, the J end by 0 bases, with 15 bases between. From germline, CDR1 is LGHNA and CDR2 YSLEER. The CDR3 DNA is TGCGCCAGCAGCCAGGACCCGGGACACCCAGCCAAAAACATTCAGTACTTC. Translating gives CASSQDPGHPAKNIQYF.

The gene calls are TRBV27 and TRBJ1-6, with a possible D match to TRBD1 (5 bases). CDR3 length equals 16 residues. V lost 2 bases to trimming and J lost 10 bases, with 18 bases between them. The germline V gene has CDR1 MNHEY and CDR2 SMNVEV (reference sequence). CDR3 loop: CASSLGAGRIDSPLHF. CDR3 DNA sequence: TGTGCCAGCAGTTTAGGTGCGGGACGGATAGACTCACCCCTCCACTTT.

The chain has TRBV12-3 or TRBV12-4 and TRBJ2-5, with a possible D match to TRBD2 (6 bases). The CDR3 runs 13 residues. Trimming removed 1 base from V and 7 bases from J, with 10 bases in between. The CDR3 DNA sequence: TGTGCCAGCAGTTTAGGGGGGGAAGGGACCCAGTACTTC. It translates to CASSLGGEGTQYF.

This chain joins TRBV28 and TRBJ1-1; 7 bases align to TRBD1. Trimming at V came to 5 bases and at J to 5 bases, leaving 8 bases not matched to a gene. From germline, CDR1 is MDHEN and CDR2 SYDVKM. This CDR3 has 14 amino acids. The CDR3 nucleotides are TGTGCCAGCAGTCATCAGGGGGAGGAAACTGAAGCTTTCTTT. Amino acids: CASSHQGEETEAFF. Full variable domain (outside the CDR3, taken from reference TRBV28 and TRBJ1-1): DVKVTQSSRYLVKRTGEKVFLECVQDMDHENMFWYRQDPGLGLRLIYFSYDVKMKEKGDIPEGYSVSREKKERFSLILESASTNQTSMYLCASSHQGEETEAFFGQGTRLTVV.

The V gene is TRBV9, the J gene TRBJ2-2; possibly TRBD2 for D (7 bases). Germline V gene sequence: CDR1 SGDLS, CDR2 YYNGEE. With 0 bases removed from V and 0 bases from J, the gap between germline ends came to 9 bases. The CDR3 has 16 residues. CDR3: CASSVGEGANTGELFF. Here the CDR3 DNA reads TGTGCCAGCAGCGTAGGGGAGGGGGCGAACACCGGGGAGCTGTTTTTT.

The gene calls are TRBV20-1 and TRBJ2-1; D is undetermined. The CDR3 loop spans 11 amino acids. CDR1 is DFQATT and CDR2 is SNEGSKA in the germline V gene (reference sequence). Trimming shortened V by 5 bases and J by 5 bases, and 7 bases separated the two germline ends. The CDR3 region has the DNA TGCAGTGCTCCAGAGGACAATGAGCAGTTCTTC. This translates into CSAPEDNEQFF.

In its sample, this clone was seen once. This chain uses TRBV5-5 with TRBJ1-2; TRBD1 aligns across 7 bases. From germline, CDR1 is SGHKS and CDR2 YYEKEE (reference sequence). This CDR3 is built from 15 residues. V dropped 2 bases and J dropped 4; count of bases not matched to a gene: 8. The CDR3 coding sequence is TGTGCCAGCAGCTTCGGGACAGCGGTGGCCTATGGCTACACCTTC. Protein product: CASSFGTAVAYGYTF.

This rearrangement joins TRBV9 to TRBJ2-5, with D hard to call. Germline V CDR1 and CDR2: SGDLS, YYNGEE. CDR3 length equals 14 residues. V lost 0 bases, J lost 5 bases, and 11 bases lay in between. In nucleotides, the CDR3 is TGTGCCAGCAGCGTAGGAGGTCGTAAGGAGACCCAGTACTTC. Protein: CASSVGGRKETQYF.

The rearrangement joins TRBV21-1 to TRBJ2-7; the D call TRBD1 from the table was never checked on the DNA. TRBV21-1 is a known pseudogene. The CDR3 is 14 residues long. As DNA, the CDR3 is TGTGCCAGCAGCAGGGGCAGGAGTCACCACGAGCAGTACTTC. It codes for CASSRGRSHHEQYF.

This clone was counted a few times. This rearrangement joins TRBV10-1 to TRBJ1-2; no reliable D call. This CDR3 is built from 13 residues. Germline V gene lookup returns CDR1 WNHNN and CDR2 SYGVQD (reference sequence). V gave up 1 base and J gave up 8 bases, with 11 bases separating them. The CDR3 spells CASSELPTRGYTF. The CDR3 DNA reads as TGCGCCAGCAGTGAGTTGCCCACGAGGGGCTACACCTTC.

The chain has TRBV3-1 (or the pseudogene TRBV3-2) and TRBJ2-5; TRBD1 aligns across 9 bases. The CDR3 sequence is 19 residues long. Germline CDR1 reads LGHDT; CDR2 reads YNNKEL (reference sequence). Trimming removed 4 bases from V and 4 bases from J; junction bases left unmatched: 19. Here the CDR3 reads CASSRRGWGPTGGGETQYF. In DNA, the CDR3 is TGTGCCAGCAGCCGACGGGGATGGGGGCCGACAGGGGGGGGAGAGACCCAGTACTTC.

The chain carries TRBV9 and TRBJ2-7; 13 nucleotides agree with TRBD2. The CDR3 loop spans 14 amino acids. Germline assignment: CDR1 SGDLS and CDR2 YYNGEE. V lost 3 bases to trimming and J lost 4 bases; unmatched junction nucleotides: 1. Here the CDR3 reads CASSGTSGRYEQYF. DNA for the CDR3: TGTGCCAGCAGCGGGACTAGCGGGAGATACGAGCAGTACTTC.

The V gene is TRBV12-5, the J gene TRBJ2-7, with D hard to call. Looked up from germline, CDR1 is LGHNT and CDR2 is FRNRAP. The V end was cut by 2 bases, the J end by 1 base, with 12 bases between. The CDR3 contains 15 residues. DNA for the CDR3: TGTGCTAGTGGTTTGTCTCCAGGTAATTCCTACGAGCAGTACTTC. It specifies CASGLSPGNSYEQYF.

The chain joins TRBV7-6 to TRBJ1-1; D is unclear. The length of the CDR3 is 13 residues. Looked up from germline, CDR1 is SGHVS and CDR2 is FNYEAQ. The germline V and J ends were trimmed by 1 base and 5 bases, with 8 bases remaining between them. The DNA for the CDR3 is TGTGCCAGCAGCTTAGGCCCTAGTACTGAAGCTTTCTTT. Protein: CASSLGPSTEAFF.

The chain joins TRBV4-1 to TRBJ1-5, with D maybe TRBD1 (5 bases). Trimming took off 1 base at V and 10 bases at J, with 17 bases between the two ends. CDR1 is MGHRA and CDR2 is YSYEKL in the germline V gene. This CDR3 contains 15 residues. CDR3 protein: CASSQVGDRGGPQHF. The CDR3 bases are TGCGCCAGCAGCCAAGTGGGGGATCGGGGGGGACCCCAGCATTTT.

This clone has just one count. V gene TRBV15 combines with J gene TRBJ1-4, with D perhaps matching TRBD1 (5 bases). Germline V gene data show CDR1 as LNHNV and CDR2 as YYDKDF (reference sequence). This CDR3 has 15 amino acids. V gave up 1 base and J gave up 8 bases, with 14 bases separating them. The CDR3 region is CATSRVRQKPEKLFF. CDR3 bases: TGTGCCACCAGCAGAGTTAGACAGAAACCCGAAAAACTGTTTTTT.

This sequence joins TRBV19 and TRBJ1-2, with 10 bases aligning to TRBD1. V gave up 7 bases and J gave up 4 bases; unmatched junction bases: 15. Germline CDR1 LNHDA, CDR2 SQIVND (reference sequence). This CDR3 contains 17 residues. This CDR3 is CASTPSGTGAYFYGYTF. DNA for the CDR3: TGTGCCAGTACCCCATCAGGGACAGGGGCCTACTTCTATGGCTACACCTTC.

V usage is TRBV3-1 (or the pseudogene TRBV3-2) and J usage is TRBJ1-3; D not resolved. Trimming removed 1 base at V and 0 bases at J, with 13 bases between. This CDR3 is built from 17 residues. Germline-derived CDR1 and CDR2 are LGHDT and YNNKEL (reference sequence). Written as DNA, the CDR3 is TGTGCCAGCAGCCAAGCGTCACACCTGATCTCTGGAAACACCATATATTTT. Translation: CASSQASHLISGNTIYF.

V and J are TRBV19 and TRBJ1-4; no definite D call. The ends were cut back, 3 bases at V and 7 bases at J, with 15 bases in the middle. This CDR3 contains 15 residues. Germline CDR1 and CDR2: LNHDA and SQIVND (reference sequence). The CDR3 coding sequence is TGTGCCAGTAGTATTGACGTGACGCCAGGTGAAAAACTGTTTTTT. As protein: CASSIDVTPGEKLFF.

The chain employs TRBV3-1 (or the pseudogene TRBV3-2) and TRBJ2-5; D is perhaps TRBD2 (6 bases). Germline CDR1 LGHDT, CDR2 YNNKEL (reference sequence). The CDR3 totals 13 residues. The V and J ends lost 6 bases and 7 bases respectively, with 15 bases between them. CDR3 residues: CASSPGTPPTQYF. CDR3 in DNA: TGTGCCAGCAGTCCAGGGACTCCGCCGACCCAGTACTTC.

The chain recombines TRBV28 with TRBJ2-7, with TRBD2 identical over 11 bases. Germline loops: CDR1 MDHEN, CDR2 SYDVKM. The V and J ends lost 1 base and 5 bases, in that order; junction bases with no gene match: 4. The CDR3 loop spans 15 amino acids. CDR3 bases: TGTGCCAGCAGTTTATCCCGACTAGCGGGAAACGAGCAGTACTTC. Its translation is CASSLSRLAGNEQYF.

The rearrangement links TRBV5-3 to TRBJ2-1, with TRBD1 as a possible D gene (5 bases). TRBV5-3 is an open reading frame whose function is uncertain. The V and J ends lost 4 bases and 5 bases respectively, with 16 bases between them. The CDR3 is 15 amino acids. The CDR3 DNA reads TGTGCCAGAAGCCTCAGACAGAGAATAAACAATGAGCAGTTCTTC. It encodes CARSLRQRINNEQFF.